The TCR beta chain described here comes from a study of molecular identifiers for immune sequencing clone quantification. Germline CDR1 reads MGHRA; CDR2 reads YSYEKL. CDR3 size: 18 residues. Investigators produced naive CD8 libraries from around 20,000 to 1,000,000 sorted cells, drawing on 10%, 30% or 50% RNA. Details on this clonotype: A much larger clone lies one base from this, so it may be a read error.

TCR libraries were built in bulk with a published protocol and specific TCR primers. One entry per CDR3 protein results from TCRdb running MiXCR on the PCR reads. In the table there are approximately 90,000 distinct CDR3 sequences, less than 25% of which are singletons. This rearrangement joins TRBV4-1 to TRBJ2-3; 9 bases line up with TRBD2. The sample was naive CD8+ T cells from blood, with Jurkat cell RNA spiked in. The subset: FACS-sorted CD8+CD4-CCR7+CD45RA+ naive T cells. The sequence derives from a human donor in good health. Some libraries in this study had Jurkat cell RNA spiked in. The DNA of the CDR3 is TGCGCCAGCAGCCAAAAAGCGGGGGGCCCTACCTCCACAGGTACGCAGTATTTT. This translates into CASSQKAGGPTSTGTQYF.